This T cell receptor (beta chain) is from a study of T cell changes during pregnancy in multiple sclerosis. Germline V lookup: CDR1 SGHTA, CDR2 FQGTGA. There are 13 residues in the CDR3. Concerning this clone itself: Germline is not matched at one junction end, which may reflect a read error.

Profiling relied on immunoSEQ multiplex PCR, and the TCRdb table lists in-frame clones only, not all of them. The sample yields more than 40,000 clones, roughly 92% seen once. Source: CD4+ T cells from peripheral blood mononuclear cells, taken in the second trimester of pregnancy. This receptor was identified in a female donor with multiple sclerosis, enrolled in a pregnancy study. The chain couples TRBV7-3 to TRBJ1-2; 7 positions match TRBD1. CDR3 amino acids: CASSLGMGRDREF. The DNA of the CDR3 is TGTGCCAGCAGCTTAGGCATGGGACGGGACAGAGAGTTC.